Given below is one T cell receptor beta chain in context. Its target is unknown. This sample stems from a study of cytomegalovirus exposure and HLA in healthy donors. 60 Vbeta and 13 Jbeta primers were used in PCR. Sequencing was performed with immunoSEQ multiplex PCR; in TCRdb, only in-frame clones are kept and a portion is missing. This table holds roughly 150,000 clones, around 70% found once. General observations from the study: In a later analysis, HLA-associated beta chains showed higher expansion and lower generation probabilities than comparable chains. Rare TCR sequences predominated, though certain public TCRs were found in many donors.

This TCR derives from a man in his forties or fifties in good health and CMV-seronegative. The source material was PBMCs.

Here the CDR3 DNA reads TGTGCCAGCGAAGCGGGGGGCTTCATCGGGGAGCTGTTTTTT. Amino acid sequence: CASEAGGFIGELFF. The chain couples TRBV6-1 to TRBJ2-2, with TRBD2 matching 9 bases. CDR1 and CDR2 from the germline V gene are MNHNS and SASEGT. V lost 8 bases to trimming and J lost 7 bases; unmatched junction nucleotides: 8. The CDR3 loop spans 14 amino acids.